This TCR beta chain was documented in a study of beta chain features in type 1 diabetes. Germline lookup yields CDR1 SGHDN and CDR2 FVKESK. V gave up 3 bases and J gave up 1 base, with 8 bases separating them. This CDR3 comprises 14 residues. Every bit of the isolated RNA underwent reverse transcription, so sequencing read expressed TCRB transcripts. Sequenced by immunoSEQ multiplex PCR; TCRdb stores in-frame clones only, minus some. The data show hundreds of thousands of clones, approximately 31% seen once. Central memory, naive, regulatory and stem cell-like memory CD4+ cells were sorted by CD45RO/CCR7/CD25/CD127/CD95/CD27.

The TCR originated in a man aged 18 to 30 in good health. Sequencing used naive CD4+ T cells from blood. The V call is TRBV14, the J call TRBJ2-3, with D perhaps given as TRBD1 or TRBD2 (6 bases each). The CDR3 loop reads CASSHGGGTDTQYF. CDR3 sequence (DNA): TGTGCCAGCAGCCACGGGGGCGGCACAGATACGCAGTATTTT.